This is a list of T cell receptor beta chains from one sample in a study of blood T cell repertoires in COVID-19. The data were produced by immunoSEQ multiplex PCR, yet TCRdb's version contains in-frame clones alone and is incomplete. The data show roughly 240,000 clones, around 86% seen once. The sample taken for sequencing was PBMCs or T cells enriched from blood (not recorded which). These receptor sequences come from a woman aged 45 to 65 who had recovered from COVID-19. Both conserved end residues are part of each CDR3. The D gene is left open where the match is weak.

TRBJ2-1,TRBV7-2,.,CASSLEMRSNEQFF,TGTGCCAGCAGCTTAGAGATGAGGAGCAATGAGCAGTTCTTC
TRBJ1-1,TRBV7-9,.,CASSPRTAEAFF,TGTGCCAGCAGCCCCCGGACAGCTGAAGCTTTCTTT
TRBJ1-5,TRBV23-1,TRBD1,CASSPLRDSGNQPQHF,TGCGCCAGCAGTCCCCTCCGGGACAGCGGGAATCAGCCCCAGCATTTT
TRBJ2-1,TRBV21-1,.,CASSKKGLINEQFF,TGTGCCAGCAGCAAAAAAGGACTAATCAATGAGCAGTTCTTC
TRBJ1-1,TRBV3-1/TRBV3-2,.,CASSEDRAEAFF,TGTGCCAGCAGCGAAGATCGGGCTGAAGCTTTCTTT
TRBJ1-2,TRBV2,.,CASSEAGEYGYTF,TGTGCCAGCAGTGAAGCGGGAGAGTATGGCTACACCTTC
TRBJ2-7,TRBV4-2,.,CASSQAYEQYF,TGTGCCAGCAGCCAAGCTTACGAGCAGTACTTC
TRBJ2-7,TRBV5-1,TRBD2,CASSWTSGGIYEQYF,TGCGCCAGCAGCTGGACTAGCGGGGGGATCTACGAGCAGTACTTC
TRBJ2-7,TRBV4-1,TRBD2,CASSQGNSGSYEQYF,TGCGCCAGCAGCCAAGGCAATAGCGGGAGTTACGAGCAGTACTTC
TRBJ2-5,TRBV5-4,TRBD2,CASSLRGGGASRQETQYF,TGTGCCAGCAGCCTCCGGGGCGGGGGGGCTAGTCGCCAAGAGACCCAGTACTTC
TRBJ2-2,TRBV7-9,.,CASSLLGRVKGTGELFF,TGTGCCAGCAGCTTACTTGGCAGGGTAAAGGGCACCGGGGAGCTGTTTTTT
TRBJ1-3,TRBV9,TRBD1,CASSVGTGAAGNTIYF,TGTGCCAGCAGCGTTGGGACAGGGGCCGCTGGAAACACCATATATTTT